This T cell receptor (beta chain) was found in a study of shared clonotypes between healthy human individuals. Study conclusions and caveats: Rarefaction gave evidence that sorted-subset sequencing remained incomplete despite large depth. Clonotype sharing among donors likely depends on sequencing depth.

Of note for this clone: Its matching antigen is unknown.

Germline loops: CDR1 SGDLS, CDR2 YYNGEE. Trimming left V 0 bases short and J 3 bases short, with 10 bases between. The CDR3 totals 15 residues. CD45RO-negative CD8 cells positively selected for CCR7 made up the naive population, which excluded terminally differentiated effector memory CD45RA+ cells. Some clones are missing from TCRdb's copy, which holds only in-frame ones; the method was immunoSEQ multiplex PCR. Of about 700,000 clones listed, just over 90% are singletons. Sequenced material: naive CD8+ T cells sorted from blood. The chain employs TRBV9 and TRBJ2-1, with D perhaps matching TRBD1 or TRBD2 (6 bases each). The sequence came from a man aged 25-45 years in good health. The CDR3 DNA follows: TGTGCCAGCAGCGTAGACGGGGGCAACTACAATGAGCAGTTCTTC. Residues: CASSVDGGNYNEQFF.